This entry describes one T cell receptor beta chain. Its antigen remains unknown. Germline lookup yields CDR1 LGHNA and CDR2 YNFKEQ. The CDR3 is made up of 14 amino acids. Deletions cut 4 bases from V and 7 bases from J, with 16 bases between. This specimen belongs to a study of OX40 agonist ivuxolimab in advanced cancers. Notes on the study in general: Undetermined was the antigen specificity of the expanded peripheral T cells. Expanded clones were, on average, more numerous in CD8+ T cells than in CD4+. Blood T cells, both CD4+ and CD8+, expanded clonally by week 6 at 0.1 to 3.0 mg/kg.

The protocol was immunoSEQ multiplex PCR, while the TCRdb copy is restricted to in-frame clones and leaves out a portion. The sample lists under 85,000 clones; less than 90% were seen once. This chain joins TRBV4-2 and TRBJ1-2; tentative D call: TRBD1 (6 bases). The sample consisted of CD4+ or CD8+ T cells sorted from blood, taken in a trial of the OX40 agonist ivuxolimab. The sequence was obtained from an adult with an advanced solid tumor such as melanoma, head and neck, liver or kidney cancer. CDR3 bases: TGTGCCAGCAGCCCTTTACAGGGATCGTTTGGCTACACCTTC. It codes for CASSPLQGSFGYTF.